Below, 20 T cell receptor beta chains from the same sample are listed, as sequenced in a study of tumor and adjacent non-tumor tissue in lung cancer (dated by TCRdb to 2017 to 2018). RNA was extracted from bulk unsorted tissue and checked for quality with a NanoDrop ND-1000 and an Agilent 2100. Libraries were constructed by multiplex PCR. Instrument used: Illumina HiSeq 2500. TCRbeta libraries were constructed through three rounds of nested PCR with primers (Table S4) according to protocols modified from ARM-PCR. TCRdb reanalyzed the raw reads on its own, using fastp at Q25 for trimming and MiXCR for clone calling, and kept in-frame beta chains. When rows share a CDR3 protein, they turn into one entry using the most common DNA and genes. The sample has 100,000 to 150,000 distinct CDR3 sequences on record, about 66% of them singletons. The ten largest make up roughly 13% of the sample. Sequencing input: lung tumor tissue. All receptors derive from a man aged 30 to 39 with non-small cell lung cancer.

Remarks on this clonotype: A read error is possible here, since a much larger clone lies one base away. V usage is TRBV20-1 and J usage is TRBJ2-1; 7 bases map to TRBD2. The germline gives CDR1 DFQATT, CDR2 SNEGSKA (reference sequence). This CDR3 is built from 15 residues. CDR3 coding DNA: TGCAGTACTAGAGGAGAGGGAGGGCTGCGAAATGAGCAGTTCTTC. This translates into CSTRGEGGLRNEQFF.

Points on this clonotype: Germline is not matched at one junction end, which may reflect a read error. The rearrangement uses TRBV20-1 and TRBJ2-7, with D perhaps matching TRBD1 (7 bases). This CDR3 has 12 residues. CDR1 DFQATT and CDR2 SNEGSKA come from the germline V gene (reference sequence). CDR3 in amino acids: CSTDRDSYEQYF. CDR3 DNA sequence: TGCAGTACCGACAGGGACTCCTACGAGCAGTACTTT.

There are many counts of this clonotype. J is TRBJ1-5 and V is TRBV6-5, with no clear D. The V end was cut by 1 base, the J end by 5 bases, with 9 bases between. This CDR3 comprises 14 residues. Per the germline V gene, CDR1 is MNHEY and CDR2 is SVGAGI. CDR3 DNA sequence: TGTGCCAGCAGTTACTGGAGGAATTATCAGCCCCAGCATTTT. Its protein product is CASSYWRNYQPQHF.

With respect to this clonotype: Possible read error: a much larger clone is one base away. The chain uses TRBV12-3 or TRBV12-4 and TRBJ2-5; D gene unclear. Trimming stripped 2 bases from V and 4 bases from J, with 8 bases between. The CDR3 covers 13 residues. CDR3 residues: CASSLLMRETQYF. The DNA for the CDR3 is TGTGCCAGCAGTTTATTGATGCGAGAGACCCAGTACTTC.

Regarding this clonotype: Likely a read error: the CDR3 ends without its conserved phenylalanine or tryptophan. The chain employs TRBV20-1 and TRBJ2-1; TRBD2 matches at 7 bases. Looked up from germline, CDR1 is DFQATT and CDR2 is SNEGSKA (reference sequence). The V segment lost 1 base and the J segment 4 bases; nucleotides outside the gene matches: 4. This CDR3 is 14 amino acids long. This CDR3 reads CSARVPGGYNEQFI. The CDR3 DNA reads as TGCAGTGCTAGAGTTCCGGGGGGATACAATGAGCAGTTCATC.

This clonotype was observed a few times. The V gene is TRBV5-1, the J gene TRBJ2-1, with D perhaps matching TRBD2 (6 bases). Germline lookup yields CDR1 SGHRS and CDR2 YFSETQ. The germline V and J ends were trimmed by 0 bases and 4 bases, with 8 bases remaining between them. The CDR3 consists of 14 residues. CDR3: CASSLASEYNEQFF. CDR3 DNA: TGCGCCAGCAGCTTGGCTAGCGAATACAATGAGCAGTTCTTC.

The chain links TRBV4-1 to TRBJ2-3; D unclear. Germline CDR1 and CDR2: MGHRA and YSYEKL. The CDR3 length is 13 residues. CDR3 in DNA: TGCGTCAGTAGCCTGGGGATCTCTGATACGCAGTATTTT. Protein sequence: CVSSLGISDTQYF.

This clonotype was counted ten times or more. The V call is TRBV12-3 or TRBV12-4, the J call TRBJ2-3; 10 bases match TRBD2. The CDR3 loop spans 16 amino acids. V dropped 3 bases and J dropped 3; count of bases not matched to a gene: 6. CDR3: CASSLGLAGVTDTQYF. The CDR3 DNA is TGTGCCAGCAGTTTGGGGCTAGCGGGAGTAACAGATACGCAGTATTTT.

Turning to this clonotype: The final CDR3 position lacks the conserved phenylalanine or tryptophan, pointing to a likely read error. The chain links TRBV11-3 to TRBJ1-1, with 9 bases that match TRBD1. The trim removed 2 bases at V and 3 bases at J, leaving 4 bases unmatched. Germline V gene lookup returns CDR1 SGHNT and CDR2 YENEEA. This CDR3 has 15 residues. The CDR3 reads CASSLRGQGYTEAFY. CDR3 bases: TGTGCCAGCAGCTTAAGGGGACAGGGTTACACTGAAGCTTTCTAT.

On this clonotype: At one boundary the junction diverges from the germline segment, which might be a read error. As DNA, the CDR3 is TGCAGCATTGAAGAGTATTCTGGAAACACCATATATTTT. Its translation: CSIEEYSGNTIYF. The chain couples TRBV29-1 to TRBJ1-3; D gene uncertain. From germline, CDR1 is SQVTM and CDR2 ANQGSEA. The CDR3 length is 13 residues.

This clonotype occurred once. Given a much more abundant clone one base away, this may be a read error. The V call is TRBV6-5, the J call TRBJ2-1; no clear D. Per the germline V gene, CDR1 is MNHEY and CDR2 is SVGAGI. The CDR3 has 12 residues. The ends were cut back, 7 bases at V and 4 bases at J, with 8 bases in the middle. This CDR3 reads CASTKWYNEQFF. The CDR3 DNA follows: TGTGCCAGCACCAAGTGGTACAATGAGCAGTTCTTC.

Notes on this clonotype: A much larger clonotype is one base distant, so this may be a read error. The chain joins TRBV10-2 to TRBJ1-4; no clear D gene. V lost 0 bases and J 7 bases, leaving 12 bases between the germline ends. Looked up from germline, CDR1 is WSHSY and CDR2 is SAAADI. The CDR3 is 15 amino acids. In nucleotides, the CDR3 is TGCGCCAGCAGTGAGTCCGAGATGGGAGGTGAAAAACTGTTTTTT. Translation gives CASSESEMGGEKLFF.

Notes on this clonotype: Relative to the germline gene, one junction end is altered; a read error may explain this. The rearrangement joins TRBV20-1 to TRBJ2-7; no definite D call. There are 14 residues in the CDR3. In germline, CDR1 is DFQATT, CDR2 SNEGSKA (reference sequence). DNA of the CDR3: TGCAGTGCTAGAGATCCTAACAGCTCCTGCGAGCAGTACTTC. Amino acid sequence: CSARDPNSSCEQYF.

Details on this clonotype: With a much larger clone just one base away, this may be a read error. The V gene is TRBV5-4, the J gene TRBJ2-2, with 9 bases aligning to TRBD1. Per germline, CDR1 SGHNT and CDR2 YYREEE (reference sequence). The CDR3 covers 14 residues. The DNA for the CDR3 is TGTGACAGCAGCTTGGGACAGGGAGCCGGGGAGCTGTTTTTT. Translating gives CDSSLGQGAGELFF.

The V and J genes are TRBV7-6 and TRBJ1-4, with 7 bases lining up with TRBD1. CDR1 and CDR2 from the germline V gene are SGHVS and FNYEAQ. The V gene end was trimmed by 1 base and the J gene end by 7 bases; junction bases not matched to a gene: 6. The CDR3 totals 15 residues. The CDR3 reads CASSLGVTGREKLFF. CDR3 sequence (DNA): TGTGCCAGCAGCTTAGGGGTGACAGGGCGTGAAAAACTGTTTTTT.

J is TRBJ2-7 and V is TRBV6-5; the D is unclear. This CDR3 has 15 residues. The ends were cut back, 7 bases at V and 1 base at J, with 17 bases in the middle. Looked up from germline, CDR1 is MNHEY and CDR2 is SVGAGI. This CDR3 is CASNLIPGNSYEQYF. The CDR3 nucleotides are TGTGCCAGCAACTTAATTCCGGGCAATTCCTACGAGCAGTACTTC.

For this clonotype: This clone may be a read error of a much larger clone one base away. This sequence joins TRBV10-3 and TRBJ1-3; possibly TRBD1 for D (5 bases). The CDR3 contains 15 residues. Germline V lookup: CDR1 ENHRY, CDR2 SYGVKD. CDR3 nucleotides: TGTGTCATCAGTAGGGGCCAGAGCTCTGGAAACACCATATATTTT. This translates into CVISRGQSSGNTIYF.

The chain joins TRBV5-4 to TRBJ1-1, with D perhaps TRBD1 (6 bases). Looked up from germline, CDR1 is SGHNT and CDR2 is YYREEE (reference sequence). Trimming took off 0 bases at V and 8 bases at J, with 14 bases between the two ends. The CDR3 runs to 14 residues. This chain's CDR3 is CASSLGTVITEAFF. The CDR3 nucleotides read TGTGCCAGCAGCTTGGGGACAGTGATTACCGAAGCTTTCTTT.

With respect to this clonotype: A much larger clone differs by one base, so this may be a read error. The genes are TRBV6-5 and TRBJ1-1; D perhaps matches TRBD1 (5 bases). This CDR3 has 16 residues. The V gene's germline CDR1 is MNHEY and CDR2 SVGAGI. Trimming took off 7 bases at V and 5 bases at J, with 23 bases between the two ends. The CDR3 reads CASNKRTGTAGTEAFF. For the CDR3, the DNA is TGTGCCAGCAATAAAAGGACCGGGACGGCAGGGACTGAAGCTTTCTTT.

The chain links TRBV6-5 to TRBJ2-3; TRBD1 agrees at 10 bases. CDR1 is MNHEY, CDR2 SVGAGI, per germline. The CDR3 spans 17 residues. V was pared by 5 bases and J by 3 bases, with 11 bases of the junction left unmatched. The CDR3 loop is CASSKYPRDRGTDTQYF. CDR3 nucleotides: TGTGCCAGCAGTAAATATCCGAGGGACAGGGGAACAGATACGCAGTATTTT.